The 29 T cell receptor beta chains below were found in one sample sequenced in a study of blood T cell repertoires in COVID-19. This table comes from immunoSEQ multiplex PCR, and its TCRdb copy is limited to in-frame clones, with some not included. The data show over 200,000 clones, more than 75% seen once. The sequencing sample was made of PBMCs or T cells enriched from blood (not recorded which). The receptors were sampled from a young man who had recovered from COVID-19.

This sequence joins TRBV5-1 and TRBJ1-4, with 9 bases matching TRBD1. The CDR3 runs 15 residues. Per the germline V gene, CDR1 is SGHRS and CDR2 is YFSETQ. The junction had 5 bases not matched to a gene; V was cut back by 4 bases and J by 4 bases. The CDR3 sequence: CASSQTGGLNEKLFF. In DNA form, the CDR3 reads TGCGCCAGCAGCCAAACAGGGGGCCTTAATGAAAAACTGTTTTTT.

This clone was found a few times. The gene calls are TRBV12-3 or TRBV12-4 and TRBJ1-5, with no clear D. V lost 5 bases, J lost 0 bases, and 5 bases lay in between. The CDR3 consists of 13 residues. This chain's CDR3 is CASSLYSNQPQHF. CDR3 DNA: TGTGCCAGCAGTCTTTATAGCAATCAGCCCCAGCATTTT.

This clone appeared once. V and J are TRBV3-1 (or the pseudogene TRBV3-2) and TRBJ2-5; tentatively, D is TRBD1 (5 bases). The germline V and J ends were trimmed by 0 bases and 4 bases, with 12 bases remaining between them. The CDR3 has 15 amino acids. CDR1 and CDR2 from the germline V gene are LGHDT and YNNKEL (reference sequence). The chain's CDR3 is CASSQDPAGRETQYF. The CDR3 nucleotides read TGTGCCAGCAGCCAAGATCCGGCAGGGCGAGAGACCCAGTACTTC.

The chain is built from TRBV11-1 and TRBJ2-7; 9 bases match TRBD2. Germline CDR1 and CDR2: SGHAT and FQDESV (reference sequence). This CDR3 comprises 15 residues. J was trimmed by 3 bases and V by 3 bases; bases with no gene match: 6. The DNA for the CDR3 is TGTGCCAGCAGCTTTATAGCGGGAGTAAACTACGAGCAGTACTTC. It translates to CASSFIAGVNYEQYF.

This chain links TRBV15 with TRBJ2-7; 11 bases align to TRBD1. Germline V gene data show CDR1 as LNHNV and CDR2 as YYDKDF (reference sequence). CDR3 length: 17 residues. V lost 0 bases, J lost 2 bases, and 6 bases stayed unmatched. CDR3 region: CATSRDRLGQGAYEQYF. The CDR3 DNA reads as TGTGCCACCAGCAGAGATCGTTTGGGACAGGGGGCCTACGAGCAGTACTTC. The full variable domain, completed using reference TRBV15 and TRBJ2-7, is DAMVIQNPRYQVTQFGKPVTLSCSQTLNHNVMYWYQQKSSQAPKLLFHYYDKDFNNEADTPDNFQSRRPNTSFCFLDIRSPGLGDTAMYLCATSRDRLGQGAYEQYFGPGTRLTVT.

This clone was found many times. V gene TRBV4-1 combines with J gene TRBJ2-7; a possible D gene is TRBD1 (5 bases). Germline CDR1 reads MGHRA; CDR2 reads YSYEKL. The CDR3 contains 13 residues. Trimming took off 3 bases at V and 7 bases at J, with 13 bases between the two ends. DNA for the CDR3: TGCGCCAGCAGCCACTTGCAGGGTGGTGAGCAGTACTTC. It yields the protein CASSHLQGGEQYF.

This clone showed up just once. V gene TRBV7-9 combines with J gene TRBJ1-4; 9 bases are shared with TRBD1. The CDR3 runs 13 residues. The germline gives CDR1 SEHNR, CDR2 FQNEAQ (reference sequence). The V segment lost 8 bases and the J segment 7 bases; nucleotides outside the gene matches: 5. The chain's CDR3 is CASGTGMFEKLFF. In DNA form, the CDR3 reads TGTGCCAGCGGGACAGGGATGTTTGAAAAACTGTTTTTT. The entire variable domain, with the rest obtained from reference TRBV7-9 and TRBJ1-4, is as follows: DTGVSQNPRHKITKRGQNVTFRCDPISEHNRLYWYRQTLGQGPEFLTYFQNEAQLEKSRLLSDRFSAERPKGSFSTLEIQRTEQGDSAMYLCASGTGMFEKLFFGSGTQLSVL.

This clone occurred a few times. The rearrangement links TRBV5-5 to TRBJ2-3; no reliable D call. The CDR3 consists of 12 residues. Trimming stripped 4 bases from V and 3 bases from J, with 6 bases between. CDR1 and CDR2 from the germline V gene are SGHKS and YYEKEE (reference sequence). CDR3 nucleotide sequence: TGTGCCAGCAGCGCGGATACAGATACGCAGTATTTT. Translating gives CASSADTDTQYF.

The J gene is TRBJ2-2, the V gene TRBV25-1; TRBD2 aligns across 12 bases. The germline V gene encodes CDR1 MGHDK and CDR2 SYGVNS. Unmatched junction bases numbered 3, after V lost 4 bases and J lost 3 bases. The length of the CDR3 is 16 residues. DNA for the CDR3: TGTGCCAGCAGTGGAGGGACTAGCGGGTACACCGGGGAGCTGTTTTTT. Amino acids: CASSGGTSGYTGELFF.

The chain uses TRBV30 and TRBJ2-7; the match to TRBD1 covers 8 bases. This CDR3 contains 13 residues. V shed 1 base and J 3 bases; nucleotides not matched to a gene: 2. Germline CDR1 GTSNPN, CDR2 SVGIG (reference sequence). The CDR3 sequence is CAWSGGTGYEQYF. CDR3 sequence (DNA): TGTGCCTGGAGTGGAGGGACAGGCTACGAGCAGTACTTC.

The chain joins TRBV24-1 to TRBJ1-1; 9 nucleotides match TRBD1. Trimming removed 6 bases from V and 4 bases from J; junction bases left unmatched: 5. The CDR3 extends over 14 amino acids. Germline CDR1 reads KGHDR; CDR2 reads SFDVKD. The chain's CDR3 is CATSSGTGSTEAFF. The DNA for the CDR3 is TGTGCCACCAGTTCCGGGACAGGGAGCACTGAAGCTTTCTTT.

This clone was counted once. V is TRBV28 and J is TRBJ2-2, with D unclear. This CDR3 contains 12 residues. V was shortened by 4 bases and J by 5 bases, with 5 bases between the two germline ends. The germline V gene has CDR1 MDHEN and CDR2 SYDVKM. The CDR3 region has the DNA TGTGCCAGCAGTTCCTATACCGGGGAGCTGTTTTTT. Encoded protein: CASSSYTGELFF.

The V gene is TRBV5-1, the J gene TRBJ2-2; 12 bases align to TRBD2. The V gene's germline CDR1 is SGHRS and CDR2 YFSETQ. The ends lost 3 bases at V and 1 base at J; junction bases unmatched: 1. The CDR3 runs to 16 residues. In nucleotides, the CDR3 is TGCGCCAGCAGCTGGGGACTAGCGGGGAACACCGGGGAGCTGTTTTTT. Protein: CASSWGLAGNTGELFF.

The chain is built from TRBV6-5 and TRBJ2-7, with a tentative D call TRBD2 (5 bases). V was pared by 0 bases and J by 4 bases, with 13 bases between. Germline V lookup: CDR1 MNHEY, CDR2 SVGAGI. This CDR3 comprises 15 residues. This CDR3 reads CASSYSSSKGYEQYF. Written as DNA, the CDR3 is TGTGCCAGCAGTTACTCCTCTAGCAAGGGTTACGAGCAGTACTTC.

The V and J genes are TRBV29-1 and TRBJ1-2; TRBD1 aligns across 7 bases. The length of the CDR3 is 14 residues. Germline V lookup: CDR1 SQVTM, CDR2 ANQGSEA. The trim removed 6 bases at V and 4 bases at J, leaving 11 bases unmatched. CDR3 DNA: TGCAGCGTGCCAACGGGACAGAGACTCTATGGCTACACCTTC. Its protein is CSVPTGQRLYGYTF.

Only a few counts were recorded for this clone. V usage is TRBV7-2 and J usage is TRBJ1-1; D is possibly TRBD1 (5 bases). This CDR3 has 15 residues. CDR1 and CDR2 (germline): SGHTA, FQGNSA. Trimming stripped 1 base from V and 0 bases from J, with 9 bases between. The CDR3 loop reads CASSLGPGMNTEAFF. The CDR3 coding sequence is TGTGCCAGCAGCTTAGGGCCAGGGATGAACACTGAAGCTTTCTTT.

V usage is TRBV7-2 and J usage is TRBJ2-2; TRBD2 might be the D (7 bases). V dropped 4 bases and J dropped 6 bases, with 12 bases sitting between them. CDR3 size: 14 residues. Germline lookup yields CDR1 SGHTA and CDR2 FQGNSA. CDR3 nucleotide sequence: TGTGCCAGCAGCTCCCCGGGGGGCCCCGGGGAGCTGTTTTTT. Amino acid sequence: CASSSPGGPGELFF.

On this clone: This CDR3 is also generated by other DNA sequences in the sample. This sequence joins TRBV9 and TRBJ2-3; no clear D gene. V was cut by 0 bases and J by 1 base, with 6 bases left in between. The CDR3 loop spans 14 amino acids. CDR1 SGDLS and CDR2 YYNGEE come from the germline V gene. The CDR3 loop reads CASSVAPGTDTQYF. CDR3 nucleotides: TGTGCCAGCAGCGTAGCGCCAGGCACAGATACGCAGTATTTT.

The rearrangement links TRBV5-6 to TRBJ1-6; TRBD1 matches at 9 bases. Germline assignment: CDR1 SGHDT and CDR2 YYEEEE. Trimming removed 4 bases from V and 7 bases from J; junction bases left unmatched: 3. CDR3 length: 14 residues. The CDR3 here is CASSRTGVNSPLHF. DNA for the CDR3: TGTGCCAGCAGCAGGACAGGGGTCAATTCACCCCTCCACTTT.

This clone was seen once. At the DNA level, this CDR3 is encoded by other sequences in the same sample as well. The gene calls are TRBV5-1 and TRBJ2-2; the D gene is possibly TRBD2 (6 bases). From germline, CDR1 is SGHRS and CDR2 YFSETQ. There are 16 residues in the CDR3. Trimming took off 0 bases at V and 2 bases at J, with 11 bases between the two ends. The CDR3 sequence: CASSLAGTANTGELFF. The CDR3 nucleotides read TGCGCCAGCAGCTTGGCCGGGACTGCAAACACCGGGGAGCTGTTTTTT.

This rearrangement joins TRBV14 to TRBJ2-7, with a weak D call TRBD2 (5 bases). Germline loops: CDR1 SGHDN, CDR2 FVKESK. V was shortened by 3 bases and J by 3 bases, with 15 bases between the two germline ends. The CDR3 totals 15 residues. In DNA, the CDR3 is TGTGCCAGCAGCCACCCGAAAAAGGGAGACTACGAGCAGTACTTC. Amino acid sequence: CASSHPKKGDYEQYF.

The J gene is TRBJ2-7, the V gene TRBV24-1; 8 bases agree with TRBD1. Germline V gives CDR1 KGHDR, CDR2 SFDVKD. The CDR3 consists of 13 residues. Trimming removed 9 bases from V and 3 bases from J; junction bases left unmatched: 6. In DNA, the CDR3 is TGTGCCACCCCCTCGACAGGGGTCTACGAGCAGTACTTC. Protein product: CATPSTGVYEQYF.

The rearrangement joins TRBV28 to TRBJ1-3; a possible D gene is TRBD1 (6 bases). The CDR3 covers 15 residues. Looked up from germline, CDR1 is MDHEN and CDR2 is SYDVKM. V lost 6 bases and J lost 7, with 19 bases in between. The CDR3 region is CASSPWGGARNTIYF. CDR3 bases: TGTGCCAGCAGCCCCTGGGGGGGGGCCAGGAACACCATATATTTT.

The V call is TRBV11-3, the J call TRBJ2-2; 8 bases line up with TRBD2. After removal of 3 bases from V and 3 bases from J, the junction contained 9 bases not matched to a gene. Germline CDR1 and CDR2: SGHNT and YENEEA. The CDR3 covers 17 residues. Written as DNA, the CDR3 is TGTGCCAGCAGCTTCACCCTCGGGACTAGTGACACCGGGGAGCTGTTTTTT. Translated, it gives CASSFTLGTSDTGELFF.

DNA for the CDR3: TGTGCCAGTAGTATACACGGTTCGGGCACTGAAGCTTTCTTT. As protein: CASSIHGSGTEAFF. The rearrangement joins TRBV19 to TRBJ1-1; D is unclear. Germline CDR1 reads LNHDA; CDR2 reads SQIVND (reference sequence). The CDR3 is made up of 14 amino acids. Trimming pared 2 bases from V and 4 bases from J, leaving 11 bases between.

This clone came up a few times. V is TRBV6-5 and J is TRBJ2-2; 8 positions agree with TRBD2. This CDR3 spans 11 amino acids. The germline CDR1 and CDR2 sequences are MNHEY and SVGAGI. The ends lost 10 bases at V and 7 bases at J; junction bases unmatched: 2. CDR3 DNA sequence: TGTGCCACCCGGGGGGGCGGGGAGCTGTTTTTT. It codes for CATRGGGELFF.

The V and J genes are TRBV5-1 and TRBJ2-1, with 9 bases fitting TRBD2. The CDR3 covers 15 residues. Germline V gives CDR1 SGHRS, CDR2 YFSETQ. Germline trimming cut 4 bases from V and 0 bases from J; bases unmatched to any gene: 2. The chain's CDR3 is CASSPSGISYNEQFF. For the CDR3, the DNA is TGCGCCAGCAGCCCTAGCGGGATCTCCTACAATGAGCAGTTCTTC.

This clone has only one observation. J is TRBJ2-3 and V is TRBV20-1; 10 bases agree with TRBD2. J lost 0 bases, V lost 3 bases, and 6 bases had no gene match. Germline-derived CDR1 and CDR2 are DFQATT and SNEGSKA (reference sequence). The CDR3 extends over 16 amino acids. Here the CDR3 reads CSASGGSGRSTDTQYF. The CDR3 DNA reads as TGCAGTGCTAGTGGGGGTAGCGGGAGGAGCACAGATACGCAGTATTTT.

This chain joins TRBV28 and TRBJ1-5; perhaps TRBD1 as D (5 bases). The CDR3 is 15 residues long. V was shortened by 2 bases and J by 1 base, with 9 bases between the two germline ends. Germline V gives CDR1 MDHEN, CDR2 SYDVKM. CDR3 residues: CASSLGQGSNQPQHF. The CDR3 bases are TGTGCCAGCAGTTTAGGCCAGGGAAGCAATCAGCCCCAGCATTTT.